This T cell receptor beta chain is drawn from a study of blood T cell repertoires in COVID-19. The V end lost 5 bases, the J end lost 3 bases, and 10 bases lay between the germline ends. Germline-derived CDR1 and CDR2 are SGHTA and FQGTGA. This CDR3 is built from 13 residues. Assay: immunoSEQ multiplex PCR; the TCRdb copy retains only in-frame clones and omits some. The sample holds some 82,000 clones; around 81% are singletons and the top ten take roughly 40%. This TCR came from a man older than 75 with acute or convalescent COVID-19. The material sequenced was peripheral blood. The chain has TRBV7-3 and TRBJ1-1; D possibly corresponds to TRBD1 (5 bases). The CDR3 is CASSTGTYTEAFF. For the CDR3, the DNA is TGTGCCAGCAGCACAGGAACCTACACTGAAGCTTTCTTT.